This record covers a single T cell receptor (beta chain). This clone was seen only a few times. No antigen is known for it. Base qualities are missing; no much larger clone stands one base away. The cohort consisted of more than 650 healthy bone marrow donors. At the time of sampling, every cohort member was nominally healthy, though immune exposures that went unrecorded were likely present. The donor tested CMV seronegative, placing the donor among the 350 or so seronegative members of the cohort. Each donor provided a peripheral blood sample, and peripheral blood mononuclear cells were used for TCR beta sequencing. The Qiagen DNeasy Blood Extraction Kit was used to extract genomic DNA from the blood cell samples. Inclusive of the bounding cysteine and phenylalanine, the CDR3 is 11 residues long. Kept here is only the CDR3 DNA, which spans 33 bases and is read in frame from base 1. Trimming at the junction amounts to 6 bases on V and 2 bases on J, and the germline ends lie 6 bases apart. In the germline V gene, CDR1 corresponds to SGHRS and CDR2 to YFSETQ.

These data are taken from a study of cytomegalovirus exposure and HLA in healthy donors (dated by TCRdb to about 2017). Background on the whole study: According to an earlier analysis of 587 of the donors, about 179 million T cells yielded roughly 100 million unique TCR beta sequences and about 300 Gb of sequence data. Class I and class II HLA loci were covered by the typing at four-digit resolution. Of the roughly 400 genotyped donors, approximately 81% were placed in the genetic ancestry cluster associated with self-reported Caucasian donors. On average, about 240,000 unique TCR beta nucleotide sequences were sequenced per donor among fewer than 500 genotyped donors of the cohort, with roughly a sixth of those sequences being non-productive. Genome-wide SNP genotypes for about 55% of the roughly 670 donors were used in a later genetic analysis, which treated that subset as a discovery cohort. An early release that covered around 590 HLA-typed donors contained 300 to 350 gigabases of sequencing data and tens of millions of unique TCR sequences. Rather than drawing on any new phenotypic data, the later analysis identified candidate immune exposures from TCR beta sequences and the way those sequences occurred across donors. To predict cytomegalovirus infection status, the study brought together high-throughput TCR immunosequencing, statistical association of individual TCRs with disease status, and machine learning. Using immunosequencing, the study profiled T cell repertoires from about 610 subjects and related those repertoires to cytomegalovirus serostatus. The aim of the study was to test whether cataloging public T cell receptors could identify signatures of past pathogen exposure. The number of donors typed differed by locus, with roughly 629-640 for A, B, C, DRB1 and DQB1, 522 for DQA1, 600 to 610 for DPA1, and 400 to 490 for DPB1. Every discovery cohort repertoire had been produced on one sequencing platform. To decide whether each TCR beta V gene segment behaved as functional or pseudogenic, an earlier analysis of over 500 of the donors relied on high-throughput TCR beta sequencing. A later analysis re-analyzed previously published TCR beta repertoires from 650 to 800 donors and added high-resolution HLA genotyping to study TCR occurrence patterns. Donor age, sex, ethnicity and CMV serostatus were collected together with the repertoire data. Several DR-DQ haplotypes were treated as single units for association and clustering because of strong linkage in the cohort. A separate validation cohort of roughly 120 different subjects was used in addition to the approximately 670-subject first cohort.

The library relied on the immunoSEQ multiplex PCR assay. For the multiplex PCR, a mixture combining 60 forward primers for TCR Vbeta segments and 13 reverse primers for TCR Jbeta segments was used. The CDR3 region of rearranged TCR beta genes was amplified from genomic DNA by a multiplex PCR assay. Amplified TCR beta libraries were sequenced as 87-base-pair reads on the Illumina HiSeq System. The source study handled its data this way. Across the 670 or so repertoires, a later analysis counted approximately 83 million unique TCR beta chains, approximately 10 million of which were shared by at least two donors. A nearest-neighbor algorithm error-corrected the raw reads and collapsed the reads into unique sequences, merging closely related sequences to remove PCR and sequencing errors. Alignment of CDR3 sequences to IMGT reference sequences was used to assign V, D and J gene segments. For a sequence to be retained, a match of at least six nucleotides was required to both a V gene segment and a J gene segment. A rearrangement was called productive if the CDR3 had no stop codons and remained in frame with V and J, and every other rearrangement was called non-productive. Following IMGT convention, CDR3 was defined as the stretch from the second conserved V-encoded cysteine up to the conserved J-encoded phenylalanine. The earlier analysis of 587 of the donors excluded any sequence lacking an unambiguous match to a single V gene segment. In an earlier analysis of 587 of the donors, V segments were called functional above 56.7% productive rearrangements and were called segregating when the between-donor standard deviation exceeded 5%. A statistical classification framework was built for diagnosing cytomegalovirus status from the catalog of TCR beta chain sequences. In a later analysis, TCR nucleotide sequences were compared against IMGT/GENE-DB human TR gene sequences so that V and J genes could be assigned. A later analysis assigned CDR3 sequences and most-parsimonious VDJ recombination scenarios with the TCRdist pipeline. A later analysis defined each TCR beta chain by its CDR3 amino acid sequence plus V-gene family, and excluded reads lacking a unique V-gene family. A later analysis removed 592 highly shared, low-generation-probability nucleotide sequences to deal with suspected cross-contamination and a sequencing artifact. In a later analysis, a clonal expansion index for each public chain was calculated from normalized within-repertoire ranks of inferred template counts. In a later analysis, generation probabilities were computed with a VDJ recombination model fitted to out-of-frame rearrangements, and the resulting probabilities were checked against IGoR. In a later analysis, TCR-TCR, TCR-HLA and TCR-CMV co-occurrence was scored with hypergeometric tests, and a repertoire-size bias correction was applied to TCR pairs. To estimate false discovery rates, a later analysis permuted the HLA or CMV assignments 20 times. A later analysis grouped co-occurring TCRs with DBSCAN, adding TCRdist sequence similarity when clustering within HLA-allele-positive subsets. For co-occurrence clustering, repertoires with fewer than 30,000 or more than 120,000 public chains were excluded, along with roughly 5 repertoires with anomalous nucleotide sharing. TCRdb retrieved this table from immuneACCESS and kept in-frame rearrangements only. Not all clones are present; in checked studies, unresolved V genes account for under half, and no reason is known for the remainder. V and J calls and clone size are those listed in that table; D and trimming were worked out from the DNA. The sample profile shows just under 150,000 clones; around 75% of them were found once. The ten largest clones take up roughly 2.8% of the sample.

Overall study outcomes, separate from this receptor: A further reported finding was that TCR beta sequences accurately predicted the HLA-A and HLA-B alleles for most subjects in the first cohort. Roughly uniform sequencing depth across donors was assumed in presence/absence analyses, although this assumption may not hold. Correlated functional status among segregating V segments might be attributable to linkage disequilibrium, but an unknown experimental factor could not be ruled out. A later analysis reported that several top co-occurrence clusters appeared linked to parvovirus B19, influenza, CMV and Epstein-Barr virus. The study listed around 160 TCR beta chains as associated with cytomegalovirus. At a false discovery rate of 0.05, a later analysis linked 16,000 or so TCR beta sequences to specific HLA alleles. An earlier analysis of several hundred of the donors showed that most TCR beta V segments appeared in productive rearrangements either about 87% or about 30% of the time, which broadly matched IMGT annotations. According to a later analysis, most CMV-associated TCR beta chains appeared to be HLA-restricted, and the HLA associations seemed to be driven largely by CMV exposure. In a later analysis, HLA-associated TCR beta chains were found to be more clonally expanded and to have lower generation probabilities than equally common non-associated chains. Assigning TCR associations to individual alleles was difficult when HLA alleles, especially DR and DQ, strongly co-occurred. A few of the identified cytomegalovirus-associated TCR beta chains were confirmed in vitro to be specific for cytomegalovirus antigens. According to the authors, the approach could potentially be generalized to other disease states and immunological phenotypes. Some IMGT-functional V segments, including TRBV6-2 and TRBV6-3, could not be told apart with the 87-base-pair reads, so those segments were excluded. While some public TCRs were present in many individuals, most TCR sequences turned up only very rarely across donors. In both the original and validation cohorts, the classifier was reported to diagnose cytomegalovirus status with high specificity and sensitivity. Because HLA typing was missing for some donors at each locus, association tests included only the typed subset. In a later analysis, TCR association rates were found to vary across HLA loci, with the most associated TCRs seen for DRB1 alleles and the fewest for HLA-C alleles. V-gene and J-gene trimming of TCR beta chains was associated with a missense DCLRE1C variant in a later genetic analysis, and the association was replicated in an independent cohort. Only TCR beta chains were sequenced in this cohort, and the absence of alpha or paired-chain data limited detectable features. The earlier analysis of about 600 of the donors excluded about 16 rarely observed V segments, including chromosome 9 orphons, because counts were too low. In a later genetic analysis, fewer N-insertions in productive TCRs were reported among donors in an Asian-associated ancestry cluster than the roughly 700-donor mean. The sequencing pipeline was judged likely to have produced a cluster of highly shared sequence variants as a technical artifact. For the cohort, immune exposure information was limited to CMV serostatus.

The V gene is TRBV5-1 and the J gene is TRBJ2-7, with the D gene too uncertain to name. The sequencing sample was made of PBMCs. The receptor comes from a woman aged 25 to 39 in good health and CMV-seronegative. The CDR3 in this case is CASTGTYEQYF. The nucleotides read TGCGCCAGCACCGGTACCTACGAGCAGTACTTC.